This T cell receptor (beta chain) is drawn from a study of T cell responses to AZD1222 COVID-19 vaccine. The protocol was immunoSEQ multiplex PCR, while the TCRdb copy is restricted to in-frame clones and leaves out a portion. The data hold 90,000 or so clones, with over 80% observed a single time. The V gene's germline CDR1 is WNHNN and CDR2 SYGVQD (reference sequence). The CDR3 runs to 13 residues. V lost 4 bases to trimming and J lost 10 bases, with 11 bases between them. J is TRBJ1-6 and V is TRBV10-1; the D is unclear. The clonotype originates from an adult in good health. The sequences come from peripheral blood, collected on day 0 of AZD1222 vaccination. The CDR3 nucleotides are TGCGCCAGCAGTGCGACCCCTGAATCACCCCTCCACTTT. Amino acids: CASSATPESPLHF.